Following are 21 T cell receptor beta chains from one sample sequenced in a study of blood T cell repertoires in COVID-19. Method: immunoSEQ multiplex PCR; TCRdb's copy keeps in-frame clones and lacks some. The data contain approximately 270,000 clones, 80% to 90% of them seen just once; the ten biggest clones take up 4.1%. Input material: PBMCs or T cells enriched from blood (not recorded which). The source of these receptors is a woman aged 30 to 39 with acute COVID-19.

This rearrangement joins TRBV14 to TRBJ2-1; D not resolved. The V end lost 1 base, the J end lost 6 bases, and 4 bases lay between the germline ends. Germline assignment: CDR1 SGHDN and CDR2 FVKESK. The CDR3 covers 12 residues. The CDR3 here is CASSQAGNEQFF. In DNA, the CDR3 is TGTGCCAGCAGCCAAGCGGGCAATGAGCAGTTCTTC.

CDR3 residues: CASSVTGEQFF. CDR3 in DNA: TGTGCCAGCAGCGTCACAGGGGAGCAGTTCTTC. The gene calls are TRBV9 and TRBJ2-1, with D perhaps TRBD1 (6 bases). V lost 2 bases and J 10 bases, leaving 7 bases between the germline ends. CDR1 and CDR2 (germline): SGDLS, YYNGEE. The CDR3 totals 11 residues.

V gene TRBV12-3 or TRBV12-4 combines with J gene TRBJ1-1; 7 nucleotides line up with TRBD1. The V gene end was trimmed by 3 bases and the J gene end by 4 bases; junction bases not matched to a gene: 2. CDR3 size: 13 residues. CDR3 nucleotides: TGTGCCAGCAGTTTGACAGGGATCACTGAAGCTTTCTTT. Its translation: CASSLTGITEAFF.

V gene TRBV6-1 combines with J gene TRBJ2-3, with D possibly being TRBD1 (5 bases). There are 14 residues in the CDR3. Germline V gene sequence: CDR1 MNHNS, CDR2 SASEGT. The V end was cut by 0 bases, the J end by 7 bases, with 11 bases between. CDR3 DNA: TGTGCCAGCAGTGAAGCCTCAGGGAAAAATACGCAGTATTTT. This translates into CASSEASGKNTQYF.

The gene calls are TRBV6-5 and TRBJ2-1; 12 bases match TRBD2. CDR3 length: 15 residues. V lost 4 bases and J lost 4; bases outside the gene matches: 2. CDR1 and CDR2 (germline): MNHEY, SVGAGI. CDR3 region: CASSSGLAGYNEQFF. The DNA for the CDR3 is TGTGCCAGCAGTTCCGGACTAGCGGGGTACAATGAGCAGTTCTTC.

The rearrangement uses TRBV27 and TRBJ2-3; 13 bases line up with TRBD2. V trimming: 0 bases; J trimming: 1 base; junction bases outside the gene matches: 4. The CDR3 consists of 18 residues. Per germline, CDR1 MNHEY and CDR2 SMNVEV (reference sequence). The CDR3 DNA follows: TGTGCCAGCAGTTTATCCCAAGGACTAGCGGGAGGCACAGATACGCAGTATTTT. It specifies CASSLSQGLAGGTDTQYF.

The rearrangement links TRBV28 to TRBJ1-4; possible D gene TRBD1, 5 bases. Germline values: CDR1 MDHEN, CDR2 SYDVKM. This CDR3 is built from 14 residues. Trimming took 6 bases from V and 2 from J, leaving 10 bases between them. CDR3 in amino acids: CASRWGGTNEKLFF. The DNA for the CDR3 is TGTGCCAGCAGATGGGGGGGGACTAATGAAAAACTGTTTTTT.

The chain employs TRBV21-1 and TRBJ2-7; the DNA was not used to check the table's D call, TRBD1. TRBV21-1 is given as a pseudogene. The CDR3 loop spans 14 amino acids. This chain's CDR3 is CARKTGTGAEEQYF. The CDR3 DNA sequence: TGTGCCAGGAAGACGGGGACAGGGGCCGAAGAGCAGTACTTC.

The chain carries TRBV28 and TRBJ2-7; 9 positions match TRBD1. This CDR3 contains 16 residues. The V gene's germline CDR1 is MDHEN and CDR2 SYDVKM. Losses at the gene ends were 5 bases for V and 3 bases for J; bases not matched to a gene: 11. The CDR3 DNA reads TGTGCCAGCAGTGGCTACCGGGACAGGGATGTCTACGAGCAGTACTTC. Its protein is CASSGYRDRDVYEQYF.

The rearrangement joins TRBV27 to TRBJ2-3; D might be TRBD2 (6 bases). The germline V and J ends were trimmed by 4 bases and 2 bases, with 13 bases remaining between them. CDR3 size: 15 residues. The germline gives CDR1 MNHEY, CDR2 SMNVEV (reference sequence). The CDR3 DNA reads as TGTGCCAGCAGTTCACCGGGACTGTACACAGATACGCAGTATTTT. Translation: CASSSPGLYTDTQYF.

The chain recombines TRBV7-9 with TRBJ1-6; tentative D call: TRBD1 (6 bases). Looked up from germline, CDR1 is SEHNR and CDR2 is FQNEAQ (reference sequence). V shed 8 bases and J shed 7 bases, with 12 bases lying between them. This CDR3 is built from 13 residues. DNA of the CDR3: TGTGCCAGCGAGGGGGAGCGCAATTCACCCCTCCACTTT. It is translated as CASEGERNSPLHF.

This rearrangement joins TRBV21-1 to TRBJ2-7; the table gives TRBD1 as D, unverified against the DNA. TRBV21-1 has pseudogene status. This CDR3 is built from 15 residues. The CDR3 nucleotides are TGTGCCAGCAGCATCGGACAGGGGAGCTCCTACGAGCAGTACTTC. This gives the protein CASSIGQGSSYEQYF.

As DNA, the CDR3 is TGTGCCATCAGTTCGGGACAGAATTCACCCCTCCACTTT. It yields the protein CAISSGQNSPLHF. This chain joins TRBV10-3 and TRBJ1-6, with TRBD1 identical over 7 bases. The CDR3 is 13 residues long. Trimming removed 5 bases from V and 7 bases from J; junction bases left unmatched: 2. CDR1 and CDR2 from the germline V gene are ENHRY and SYGVKD.

This chain links TRBV3-1 (or the pseudogene TRBV3-2) with TRBJ2-7; D might be TRBD1 (6 bases). Deletions cut 4 bases from V and 2 bases from J, with 12 bases between. Germline CDR1 and CDR2: LGHDT and YNNKEL (reference sequence). The length of the CDR3 is 14 residues. This CDR3 is CASSPRDKTYEQYF. CDR3 coding DNA: TGTGCCAGCAGCCCCCGGGACAAGACCTACGAGCAGTACTTC.

The rearrangement uses TRBV9 and TRBJ2-5; D is possibly TRBD2 (5 bases). V dropped 4 bases and J dropped 1 base, with 11 bases sitting between them. Per the germline V gene, CDR1 is SGDLS and CDR2 is YYNGEE. The CDR3 spans 14 residues. Here the CDR3 reads CASSLGLGQETQYF. The CDR3 DNA follows: TGTGCCAGCAGCTTAGGACTGGGCCAAGAGACCCAGTACTTC.

The count of this clone is one. The chain couples TRBV5-1 to TRBJ2-3, with 7 bases matching TRBD2. The length of the CDR3 is 17 residues. Germline V gene lookup returns CDR1 SGHRS and CDR2 YFSETQ. The junction had 17 bases not matched to a gene; V was cut back by 0 bases and J by 10 bases. The CDR3 coding sequence is TGCGCCAGCAGCTTGGGAGGCCTAGCGGATGGAGCACGTTCGCAGTATTTT. This gives the protein CASSLGGLADGARSQYF.

This sequence joins TRBV9 and TRBJ2-2; 10 bases match TRBD2. CDR3 size: 16 residues. Germline lookup yields CDR1 SGDLS and CDR2 YYNGEE. Losses at the gene ends were 3 bases for V and 2 bases for J; bases not matched to a gene: 4. Here the CDR3 DNA reads TGTGCCAGCAGCGACTCTAGCGGGAGAAACACCGGGGAGCTGTTTTTT. Translation gives CASSDSSGRNTGELFF.

The chain joins TRBV13 to TRBJ2-7, with TRBD1 as a possible D gene (6 bases). Per germline, CDR1 PRHDT and CDR2 FYEKMQ (reference sequence). V was pared by 5 bases and J by 0 bases, with 14 bases between. The CDR3 is made up of 15 amino acids. The CDR3 spells CASSLRTESSYEQYF. For the CDR3, the DNA is TGTGCCAGCAGCCTACGGACAGAGAGCTCCTACGAGCAGTACTTC.

The CDR3: CASSYLGGSKADTQYF. The DNA of the CDR3 is TGTGCCAGCAGTTACTTAGGCGGGAGTAAGGCAGATACGCAGTATTTT. This sequence joins TRBV6-5 and TRBJ2-3, with 7 bases fitting TRBD2. Germline V CDR1 and CDR2: MNHEY, SVGAGI. The CDR3 runs to 16 residues. With V trimmed by 1 base and J by 4 bases, 8 bases remained unmatched.

The chain combines TRBV24-1 with TRBJ2-1; tentatively, D is TRBD2 (6 bases). Germline loops: CDR1 KGHDR, CDR2 SFDVKD. There are 12 residues in the CDR3. The V end was cut by 4 bases, the J end by 13 bases, with 13 bases between. In DNA form, the CDR3 reads TGTGCCACCAGTGAGGAGGGGATAATCCAGTTCTTC. Amino acid sequence: CATSEEGIIQFF.

The chain joins TRBV7-3 to TRBJ2-5, with D possibly TRBD2 on 6 matching bases. Trimming left V 3 bases short and J 4 bases short, with 12 bases between. Germline-derived CDR1 and CDR2 are SGHTA and FQGTGA. CDR3 length: 14 residues. CDR3 nucleotide sequence: TGTGCCAGCAGCTTCGGAGGGGCGAGAGAGACCCAGTACTTC. Residues: CASSFGGARETQYF.